Presented here are 12 T cell receptor beta chains from one specimen sequenced in a study of blood T cell repertoires in COVID-19. Only in-frame clones appear in the TCRdb table, and some are missing; sequencing was by immunoSEQ multiplex PCR. The sample holds 540,000 or so clones; approximately 88% are singletons and the top ten take 7.5% to 9.5%. Sequencing was performed on peripheral blood. The origin of the receptors is a woman aged 45-59 years with COVID-19, enrolled during active disease.

The chain is built from TRBV6-1 and TRBJ1-1; 7 bases are a match to TRBD1. This CDR3 region has 16 residues. Germline V gives CDR1 MNHNS, CDR2 SASEGT. The trim removed 3 bases at V and 11 bases at J, leaving 18 bases unmatched. CDR3 loop: CASSDARQGLIPEAFF. In nucleotides, the CDR3 is TGTGCCAGCAGTGACGCGCGACAGGGACTTATTCCGGAGGCTTTCTTT.

The chain joins TRBV12-3 or TRBV12-4 to TRBJ1-5; possible D gene TRBD1, 5 bases. V gave up 5 bases and J gave up 7 bases, with 12 bases separating them. This CDR3 spans 13 amino acids. DNA for the CDR3: TGTGCCAGCAGTCCCCCGGGGGGACAGCCCCAGCATTTT. Translated: CASSPPGGQPQHF.

This chain joins TRBV5-6 and TRBJ2-7; 8 nucleotides match TRBD1. Germline CDR1 reads SGHDT; CDR2 reads YYEEEE. This CDR3 region has 14 residues. V shed 2 bases, J shed 0 bases, and the junction held 1 base outside the gene matches. CDR3 residues: CASSFGTGSYEQYF. In DNA form, the CDR3 reads TGTGCCAGCAGCTTCGGGACAGGCTCCTACGAGCAGTACTTC.

The genes are TRBV3-1 (or the pseudogene TRBV3-2) and TRBJ1-2; possible D gene TRBD1, 5 bases. The CDR3 loop spans 12 amino acids. In germline, CDR1 is LGHDT, CDR2 YNNKEL (reference sequence). Trimming pared 2 bases from V and 8 bases from J, leaving 9 bases between. CDR3 loop: CASSQLGGGYTF. The CDR3, as DNA: TGTGCCAGCAGCCAACTCGGGGGAGGCTACACCTTC.

The CDR3 here is CASSPTVGSNEQFF. CDR3 nucleotides: TGTGCCAGCTCACCGACAGTGGGATCCAATGAGCAGTTCTTC. This sequence joins TRBV18 and TRBJ2-1; a possible D gene is TRBD1 (5 bases). Germline assignment: CDR1 KGHSH and CDR2 LQKENI. V lost 3 bases, J lost 6 bases, and 12 bases lay in between. CDR3 length equals 14 residues.

The chain joins TRBV6-5 to TRBJ2-1, with 8 positions matching TRBD2. The CDR3 is 15 residues long. Germline V gene data show CDR1 as MNHEY and CDR2 as SVGAGI. Losses at the gene ends were 2 bases for V and 6 bases for J; bases not matched to a gene: 6. Here the CDR3 reads CASSYAVAGTNEQFF. The CDR3 bases are TGTGCCAGCAGTTACGCGGTAGCGGGGACCAATGAGCAGTTCTTC.

The chain employs TRBV11-2 and TRBJ1-1; weak D call: TRBD1 (6 bases). Germline CDR1 SGHAT, CDR2 FQNNGV. The CDR3 is 14 amino acids. V lost 6 bases and J lost 1, with 12 bases in between. The CDR3 coding sequence is TGTGCCAGCAGGAGGGGGGGGAGGAACACTGAAGCTTTCTTT. This gives the protein CASRRGGRNTEAFF.

The chain employs TRBV4-2 and TRBJ1-2; perhaps TRBD1 as D (6 bases). The V end lost 4 bases, the J end lost 0 bases, and 12 bases lay between the germline ends. The CDR3 is 15 residues long. Looked up from germline, CDR1 is LGHNA and CDR2 is YNFKEQ. The CDR3 loop reads CASSPSQGTNYGYTF. The CDR3, as DNA: TGTGCCAGCAGCCCATCACAGGGTACTAACTATGGCTACACCTTC.

The chain combines TRBV27 with TRBJ1-2; a weak D match, TRBD1 (6 bases). Trimming left V 6 bases short and J 5 bases short, with 22 bases between. CDR1 and CDR2 (germline): MNHEY, SMNVEV (reference sequence). CDR3 length: 16 residues. The CDR3 region has the DNA TGTGCCAGCAGCCTTAACCACGGGACAACCCTATATGGCTACACCTTC. Protein: CASSLNHGTTLYGYTF.

The chain employs TRBV10-1 and TRBJ2-3; TRBD2 aligns across 7 bases. CDR3 length: 16 residues. Germline CDR1 WNHNN, CDR2 SYGVQD (reference sequence). V lost 0 bases and J lost 2; bases outside the gene matches: 5. CDR3 DNA: TGCGCCAGCAGTGAGTCTAGGGCGGGGGACACAGATACGCAGTATTTT. Its protein is CASSESRAGDTDTQYF.

The rearrangement links TRBV9 to TRBJ2-2; TRBD2 matches 8 bases. Germline V CDR1 and CDR2: SGDLS, YYNGEE. The CDR3 spans 17 residues. J was trimmed by 5 bases and V by 0 bases; bases with no gene match: 9. This chain's CDR3 is CASSVAIAGRRTGELFF. CDR3 nucleotides: TGTGCCAGCAGCGTAGCTATAGCGGGGCGGAGAACCGGGGAGCTGTTTTTT.

This clone was observed a few times. The chain carries TRBV19 and TRBJ2-1; D may be TRBD2 (6 bases). V was cut by 5 bases and J by 3 bases, with 14 bases left in between. CDR3 length equals 15 residues. Per the germline V gene, CDR1 is LNHDA and CDR2 is SQIVND (reference sequence). The CDR3 loop reads CASSLQRGDYNEQFF. The CDR3 bases are TGTGCCAGTAGTCTTCAACGCGGGGACTACAATGAGCAGTTCTTC.